This entry features one T cell receptor (beta chain) sequence. What it recognizes is unknown. The data derive from a study of long-term antiretroviral therapy in people with HIV. Notes on the study in general: At every time point, clones expanded before ART dominated the repertoire. It was observed that HIV repertoires exhibited narrower CDR3 length ranges than controls.

The assay used was immunoSEQ (version v3.0), run at survey level. The protocol was immunoSEQ multiplex PCR, while the TCRdb copy is restricted to in-frame clones and leaves out a portion. The sample contains about 15,000 clones, approximately 83% of which appear only once. In germline, CDR1 is KGHSH, CDR2 LQKENI. This CDR3 region has 17 residues. The V segment lost 3 bases and the J segment 0 bases; nucleotides outside the gene matches: 9. The chain is built from TRBV18 and TRBJ2-3, with 7 bases fitting TRBD2. The receptor was isolated from a man aged 40-50 years with HIV. The sample here was unsorted PBMCs, taken just before starting antiretroviral therapy. CDR3 bases: TGTGCCAGCTCACCGTCGGGGAGGGCGCCTAGCACAGATACGCAGTATTTT. Protein: CASSPSGRAPSTDTQYF. Full variable domain (outside the CDR3, taken from reference TRBV18 and TRBJ2-3): NAGVMQNPRHLVRRRGQEARLRCSPMKGHSHVYWYRQLPEEGLKFMVYLQKENIIDESGMPKERFSAEFPKEGPSILRIQQVVRGDSAAYFCASSPSGRAPSTDTQYFGPGTRLTVL.